This is a list of T cell receptor beta chains from one sample in a study of T cell responses to AZD1222 COVID-19 vaccine. Profiled with immunoSEQ multiplex PCR; TCRdb holds only in-frame clones, not every one. The table has about 110,000 clones, roughly 92% seen once. The material was peripheral blood, obtained 28 days after the second AZD1222 dose. Receptor source: an adult who received the AZD1222 COVID-19 vaccine. CDR3s include the opening cysteine and the closing phenylalanine or tryptophan. Each record gives: D gene, V gene, clone size, J gene, CDR3 length, CDR3 DNA, CDR3 protein. D genes are given only for firm matches. Part of the rows lack a size; the others show once, few, many or a class for expanded clones.

NA	TRBV5-4	NA	TRBJ1-1	15	TGTGCCAGCAGCCACCTTGGGCAGGTGGAAACTGAAGCTTTCTTT	CASSHLGQVETEAFF
NA	TRBV6-2/TRBV6-3	once	TRBJ2-3	15	TGTGCCAGCAGTTATCCGGGGACGGGCACAGATACGCAGTATTTT	CASSYPGTGTDTQYF
TRBD1	TRBV3-1/TRBV3-2	NA	TRBJ1-2	14	TGTGCCAGCAGCCCCCCGGGACAGGGAGGTGGCTACACCTTC	CASSPPGQGGGYTF
TRBD1	TRBV4-3	NA	TRBJ1-6	16	TGCGCCAGCAGCCAAGATGGGACAGGGAATAATTCACCCCTCCACTTT	CASSQDGTGNNSPLHF
NA	TRBV20-1	NA	TRBJ2-3	15	TGCAGTGCTAGTGCGGGGACGGGTGGCACAGATACGCAGTATTTT	CSASAGTGGTDTQYF
TRBD1	TRBV9	NA	TRBJ2-7	14	TGTGCCAGCAGCCGACAGGGGAGTGGGTACGAGCAGTACTTC	CASSRQGSGYEQYF
NA	TRBV5-1	NA	TRBJ2-5	14	TGCGCCAGCACCTACGACGCACCCCAAGAGACCCAGTACTTC	CASTYDAPQETQYF
NA	TRBV11-2	few	TRBJ2-1	12	TGTGCCAGCAGCTTAGATACAGTTATAGGGTTCTTC	CASSLDTVIGFF
TRBD2	TRBV6-6	NA	TRBJ2-7	15	TGTGCCAGCAGTTACTTAGCGGGGATTACCTACGAGCAGTACTTC	CASSYLAGITYEQYF
NA	TRBV4-2	NA	TRBJ2-7	15	TGTGCCAGCAGCCAAGGTCCGGGGGAGTCCTACGAGCAGTACTTC	CASSQGPGESYEQYF
NA	TRBV5-4	NA	TRBJ1-4	16	TGTGCCAGCAGCTTGGCCGGACAGCGGGCTTCTGGGAAACTGTTTTTT	CASSLAGQRASGKLFF
NA	TRBV7-9	NA	TRBJ2-5	11	TGTGCCAGCAGTAGTCAAGAGACCCAGTACTTC	CASSSQETQYF
NA	TRBV19	NA	TRBJ1-5	14	TGTGCCAGTAGTTACCAACAGGGCAATCAGCCCCAGCATTTT	CASSYQQGNQPQHF
NA	TRBV9	once	TRBJ1-1	14	TGTGCCAGCAGCGCCTCAGTTAGTTCGACTGAAGCTTTCTTT	CASSASVSSTEAFF
TRBD1	TRBV4-3	NA	TRBJ1-6	16	TGCGCCAGCAGCCGATCCGGGACAGGGTATAATTCACCCCTCCACTTT	CASSRSGTGYNSPLHF
NA	TRBV7-2	NA	TRBJ2-1	14	TGTGCCAGCAGCTTAGTTGAGGGCTACAATGAGCAGTTCTTC	CASSLVEGYNEQFF
NA	TRBV4-2	NA	TRBJ1-1	12	TGTGCCAGCAGCCAAGTCTCAGTCACAGTTTTCTTT	CASSQVSVTVFF
TRBD1	TRBV5-5	once	TRBJ1-4	17	TGTGCCAGCAGCACGGGGACAGGGGGCTCGTCGTATGAAAAACTGTTTTTT	CASSTGTGGSSYEKLFF
NA	TRBV19	NA	TRBJ2-1	16	TGTGCCAGTAGTCCCGTCGGGACTTCCGGAGGCAATGAGCAGTTCTTC	CASSPVGTSGGNEQFF
NA	TRBV7-9	NA	TRBJ1-2	14	TGTGCCAGCAGCCCGCCCTTGGGGGGGTATGGCTACACCTTC	CASSPPLGGYGYTF
NA	TRBV3-1/TRBV3-2	NA	TRBJ1-1	12	TGTGCCAGCAGCTCGGTCCCCACTGAAGCTTTCTTT	CASSSVPTEAFF
NA	TRBV27	NA	TRBJ2-7	13	TGTGCCAGCAGAGGGGGTTTCCCCTACGAGCAGTACTTC	CASRGGFPYEQYF
NA	TRBV19	NA	TRBJ2-7	15	TGTGCCAGTAGTATACCGCGGGGGCACTCCTACGAGCAGTACTTC	CASSIPRGHSYEQYF
TRBD2	TRBV6-5	NA	TRBJ2-2	15	TGTGCCAGCAGTTACGCGGGGAGGGTCACCGGGGAGCTGTTTTTT	CASSYAGRVTGELFF
NA	TRBV4-2	NA	TRBJ2-7	17	TGTGCCAGCAGCTCCCAGGTCGGACACACTTCCTCCTACGAGCAGTACTTC	CASSSQVGHTSSYEQYF
TRBD2	TRBV5-1	NA	TRBJ2-1	14	TGCGCCAGCAGCTCAGGGACTAGCGGGGGGATCGAGTTCTTC	CASSSGTSGGIEFF
TRBD1	TRBV3-1/TRBV3-2	NA	TRBJ1-5	16	TGTGCCAGCAGCCCCCGGCGACAGGGGGCCGATCAGCCCCAGCATTTT	CASSPRRQGADQPQHF
NA	TRBV29-1	NA	TRBJ1-2	13	TGCAGCGTAGTCAGGGGTGGAGGCTATGGCTACACCTTC	CSVVRGGGYGYTF
NA	TRBV3-1/TRBV3-2	NA	TRBJ2-7	15	TGTGCCAGCAGCCAAGAGCTGAACAGGGCCTACGAGCAGTACTTC	CASSQELNRAYEQYF
NA	TRBV7-2	NA	TRBJ1-5	14	TGTGCCAGCAGCTTAGAGTATAGCAATCAGCCCCAGCATTTT	CASSLEYSNQPQHF
TRBD1	TRBV19	NA	TRBJ2-1	15	TGTGCCAGTAGGCCGACGGGACAGGGCAACAATGAGCAGTTCTTC	CASRPTGQGNNEQFF
TRBD1	TRBV18	NA	TRBJ1-4	16	TGTGCCAGCTCACCCCGACAGGGGTCAACGGATGAAAAACTGTTTTTT	CASSPRQGSTDEKLFF
TRBD2	TRBV4-3	NA	TRBJ2-5	13	TGCGCCAGCAGCCAAGGGGGAGGGGAGACCCAGTACTTC	CASSQGGGETQYF
TRBD1	TRBV2	NA	TRBJ2-2	15	TGTGCCAGCAGTTCGAGACAGGGTGGAACCGGGGAGCTGTTTTTT	CASSSRQGGTGELFF
NA	TRBV3-1/TRBV3-2	once	TRBJ2-6	20	TGTGCCAGCAGCCACCCCGGACAGCTCCTCCTAAGCTCTGGGGCCAACGTCCTGACTTTC	CASSHPGQLLLSSGANVLTF
NA	TRBV27	NA	TRBJ2-7	13	TGTGCCAGCAGTCCCCGACGGAAGGACGAGCAGTACTTC	CASSPRRKDEQYF
NA	TRBV10-3	NA	TRBJ2-5	11	TGTGCCATCAGTGACCGGGAGACCCAGTACTTC	CAISDRETQYF
NA	TRBV19	NA	TRBJ2-7	13	TGTGCCAGTAGTTTGAGGGGCGGCAACGAGCAGTACTTC	CASSLRGGNEQYF
NA	TRBV7-9	NA	TRBJ1-2	15	TGTGCCAGCAGCTTAGTAGGGGCAGACCACTATGGCTACACCTTC	CASSLVGADHYGYTF
NA	TRBV9	NA	TRBJ1-2	12	TGTGCCAGCAGCGTAGCGGGGTACGGCTACACCTTC	CASSVAGYGYTF
NA	TRBV5-4	NA	TRBJ1-1	13	TGTGCCAGCAGCGTGGACGGTAACACTGAAGCTTTCTTT	CASSVDGNTEAFF
NA	TRBV7-2	NA	TRBJ2-7	12	TGTGCCAGCAGCTTAGCCGCGAGGGAGCAGTACTTC	CASSLAAREQYF
NA	TRBV29-1	NA	TRBJ2-1	17	TGCAGCGTTCGAGGGTACTTACCAACGCTATCCTCCCATGAGCAGTTCTTC	CSVRGYLPTLSSHEQFF
TRBD1	TRBV5-1	NA	TRBJ1-2	14	TGCGCCAGCAGCCTGGGAGGGGGCGACTATGGCTACACCTTC	CASSLGGGDYGYTF
TRBD2	TRBV7-2	few	TRBJ2-1	16	TGTGCCAGCAGCTATAGCGGGGGTTCTACCTACAATGAGCAGTTCTTC	CASSYSGGSTYNEQFF
NA	TRBV7-6	NA	TRBJ1-4	16	TGTGCCAGCAGCGCAAACCAGGGGACCCCCAATGAAAAACTGTTTTTT	CASSANQGTPNEKLFF
TRBD1	TRBV5-1	NA	TRBJ1-5	15	TGCGCCAGCAGCCCGGTGACAGGGGGCAATCAGCCCCAGCATTTT	CASSPVTGGNQPQHF
NA	TRBV6-5	NA	TRBJ1-6	13	TGTGCCAGCAGTTACTCTACGGCAGGGACTCTCCACTTT	CASSYSTAGTLHF
NA	TRBV7-2	NA	TRBJ1-1	13	TGTGCCAGCAGCTCCACTTGGAGCACTGAAGCTTTCTTT	CASSSTWSTEAFF
TRBD1	TRBV27	once	TRBJ1-5	14	TGTGCCAGCAGTTTTACAGGGGGCAATCAGCCCCAGCATTTT	CASSFTGGNQPQHF
NA	TRBV4-3	NA	TRBJ2-7	15	TGCGCCAGCAGCCAAGCTACTTCAAGCTCCTACGAGCAGTACTTC	CASSQATSSSYEQYF